This T cell receptor beta chain was recorded in a study of blood T cell repertoires in COVID-19. Study-wide background: PBMCs, B-cell-depleted T cells, or T cells were the source of the cDNA or gDNA that made up the material.

Original processing methods: Cell counts per sample came from amplifying reference gene primers. Repertoires were generated with immunoSEQ multiplex PCR, while TCRdb's copy carries only in-frame clones and drops some. For V, J and clone size, that table is used; D and trimming come from the DNA. This sample has a few hundred thousand clones, with around nine tenths found just once. Germline V CDR1 and CDR2: MNHEY, SVGAGI. This CDR3 has 15 residues. V lost 7 bases, J lost 5 bases, and 18 bases lay in between. The J gene is TRBJ2-1, the V gene TRBV6-5, with a tentative D call TRBD2 (6 bases). The sequence came from a woman aged 35 to 49 who had recovered from COVID-19. Material: peripheral blood. The CDR3 bases are TGTGCCAGCACCAAGTGGCAGGGAGGCCACAATGAGCAGTTCTTC. Amino acids: CASTKWQGGHNEQFF.